The 9 T cell receptor beta chains listed next were all sequenced from one sample in a study of T cell responses to AZD1222 COVID-19 vaccine. Produced via immunoSEQ multiplex PCR; TCRdb's table is partial and in-frame only. This sample has about 140,000 clones, with approximately 90% found just once. The sequenced sample was peripheral blood, obtained 28 days after the second AZD1222 dose. All receptors come from an adult who received the AZD1222 COVID-19 vaccine.

This clone appeared once. The J gene is TRBJ1-2, the V gene TRBV23-1; D gene unclear. TRBV23-1 is known as an ORF, though its function is uncertain. The CDR3 contains 14 residues. Trimming removed 0 bases from V and 4 bases from J, with 9 bases in between. CDR3 amino acids: CASSQSVPSYGYTF. CDR3 bases: TGCGCCAGCAGTCAATCGGTCCCCTCCTATGGCTACACCTTC.

The chain uses TRBV5-1 and TRBJ2-7, with D uncertain. This CDR3 has 13 residues. The V end lost 0 bases, the J end lost 5 bases, and 9 bases lay between the germline ends. The germline CDR1 and CDR2 sequences are SGHRS and YFSETQ. CDR3 region: CASSLELEDEQYF. DNA of the CDR3: TGCGCCAGCAGCTTGGAGCTAGAAGACGAGCAGTACTTC.

The V and J genes are TRBV28 and TRBJ2-7; either TRBD1 or TRBD2 may fit D (6 bases each). V was cut by 8 bases and J by 2 bases, with 19 bases left in between. CDR3 length equals 15 residues. CDR1 MDHEN and CDR2 SYDVKM come from the germline V gene. The CDR3 coding sequence is TGTGCCAGCTCGGTGGGGGGCAGCCAAACCTACGAGCAGTACTTC. Its protein product is CASSVGGSQTYEQYF.

The J gene is TRBJ2-5, the V gene TRBV5-1; weak D call: TRBD2 (6 bases). Germline assignment: CDR1 SGHRS and CDR2 YFSETQ. The CDR3 has 15 amino acids. Deletions cut 1 base from V and 0 bases from J, with 10 bases between. The CDR3 region has the DNA TGCGCCAGCAGCTTGTCAGGGAGGTACCAAGAGACCCAGTACTTC. It codes for CASSLSGRYQETQYF.

The chain combines TRBV9 with TRBJ2-5, with D possibly matching TRBD1 (6 bases). The germline gives CDR1 SGDLS, CDR2 YYNGEE. This CDR3 region has 13 residues. The V end lost 2 bases, the J end lost 2 bases, and 7 bases lay between the germline ends. Here the CDR3 reads CASSVGQQETQYF. The CDR3 DNA sequence: TGTGCCAGCAGCGTTGGACAGCAAGAGACCCAGTACTTC.

The chain links TRBV7-2 to TRBJ1-1; D ambiguous. The CDR3 contains 13 residues. Germline V gives CDR1 SGHTA, CDR2 FQGNSA. V was cut by 1 base and J by 3 bases, with 6 bases left in between. In DNA form, the CDR3 reads TGTGCCAGCAGCTTAGGTTCGGACACTGAAGCTTTCTTT. Its protein product is CASSLGSDTEAFF.

V usage is TRBV4-1 and J usage is TRBJ1-3; 8 bases map to TRBD1. CDR1 MGHRA and CDR2 YSYEKL come from the germline V gene. With 1 base clipped from V and 4 bases from J, the junction kept 3 bases outside the gene matches. The CDR3 spans 15 residues. CDR3 bases: TGCGCCAGCAGCCAAGGACAGGGGACGGGAAACACCATATATTTT. It translates to CASSQGQGTGNTIYF.

This chain connects TRBV5-1 to TRBJ2-3; D gene uncertain. Germline CDR1 SGHRS, CDR2 YFSETQ. Trimming removed 4 bases from V and 5 bases from J, with 14 bases in between. The CDR3 contains 14 residues. As DNA, the CDR3 is TGCGCCAGCAGCCCCTCCGACCTCGGAGATACGCAGTATTTT. Its protein is CASSPSDLGDTQYF.

The chain links TRBV4-2 to TRBJ1-3, with D possibly matching TRBD1 (5 bases). This CDR3 has 14 residues. V shed 1 base and J shed 12 bases, with 16 bases lying between them. The germline V gene has CDR1 LGHNA and CDR2 YNFKEQ. The CDR3 DNA reads TGTGCCAGCAGCCAAGGAGGCAGGGACGAAATCATATATTTT. This codes for CASSQGGRDEIIYF.